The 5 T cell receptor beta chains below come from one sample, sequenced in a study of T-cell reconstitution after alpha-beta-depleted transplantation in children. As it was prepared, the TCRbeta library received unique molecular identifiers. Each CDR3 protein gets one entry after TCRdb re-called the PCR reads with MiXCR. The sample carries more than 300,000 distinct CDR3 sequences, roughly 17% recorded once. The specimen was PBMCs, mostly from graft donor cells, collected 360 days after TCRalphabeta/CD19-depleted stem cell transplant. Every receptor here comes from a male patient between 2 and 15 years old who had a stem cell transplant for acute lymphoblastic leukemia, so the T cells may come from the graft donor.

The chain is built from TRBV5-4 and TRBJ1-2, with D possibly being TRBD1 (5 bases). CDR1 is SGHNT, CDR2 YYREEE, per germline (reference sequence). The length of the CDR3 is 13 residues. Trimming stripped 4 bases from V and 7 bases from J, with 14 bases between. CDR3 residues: CASSVDNRGGYTF. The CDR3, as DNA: TGTGCCAGCAGCGTGGACAACCGGGGTGGCTACACCTTC.

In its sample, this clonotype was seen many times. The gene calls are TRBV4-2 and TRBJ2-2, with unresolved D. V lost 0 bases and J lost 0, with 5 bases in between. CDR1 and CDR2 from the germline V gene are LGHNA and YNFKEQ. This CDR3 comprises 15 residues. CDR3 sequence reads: CASSQDPSNTGELFF. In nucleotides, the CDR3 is TGTGCCAGCAGCCAAGACCCTTCGAACACCGGGGAGCTGTTTTTT.

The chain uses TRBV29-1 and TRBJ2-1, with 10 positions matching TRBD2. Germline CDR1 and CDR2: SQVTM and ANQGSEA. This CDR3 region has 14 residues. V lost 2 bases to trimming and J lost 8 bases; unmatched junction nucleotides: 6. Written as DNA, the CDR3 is TGCAGCGTTGAACAAAGCGGGAGGGACTATGAGCAGTTCTTC. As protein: CSVEQSGRDYEQFF.

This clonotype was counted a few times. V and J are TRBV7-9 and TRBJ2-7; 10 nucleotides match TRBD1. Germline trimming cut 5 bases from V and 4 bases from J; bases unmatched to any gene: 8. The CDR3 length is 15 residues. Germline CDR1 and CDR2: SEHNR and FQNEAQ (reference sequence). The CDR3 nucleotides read TGTGCCAGCAGCCTCACGTTGGGACAGGGGTACGAGCAGTACTTC. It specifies CASSLTLGQGYEQYF.

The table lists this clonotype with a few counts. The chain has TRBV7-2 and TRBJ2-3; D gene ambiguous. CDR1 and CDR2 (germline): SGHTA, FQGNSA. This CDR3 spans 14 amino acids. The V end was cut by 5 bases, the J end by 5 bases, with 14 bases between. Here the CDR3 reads CASSAHRAKDTQYF. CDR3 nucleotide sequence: TGTGCCAGCAGCGCGCATAGGGCGAAAGATACGCAGTATTTT.